The entry below gives a single T cell receptor (beta chain) sequence along with its context. The sample originates from a study of blood T cell repertoires in COVID-19. As for the study in general: Samples came from the United States, Italy and Spain, spanning acute and convalescent COVID-19. Sources were T cells, B-cell-depleted T cells, or PBMCs; the material itself was cDNA or gDNA.

As handled by the study authors: Cell counts per sample came from amplifying reference gene primers. TCRdb's copy holds only in-frame clones and misses some; the assay was immunoSEQ multiplex PCR. That table gives V, J and clone size, and the DNA gave D and trimming. This table holds fewer than 200,000 clones, around 89% found once. Germline V gene sequence: CDR1 MNHEY, CDR2 SVGAGI. The CDR3 spans 15 residues. V gave up 4 bases and J gave up 15 bases; unmatched junction bases: 17. This sequence originates from a man aged 18 to 35 who had recovered from COVID-19. The sequencing sample was made of peripheral blood. The rearrangement links TRBV6-5 to TRBJ2-2; TRBD2 aligns across 7 bases. CDR3 in amino acids: CASSFMSAGPAGVFF. Here the CDR3 DNA reads TGTGCCAGCAGTTTTATGTCGGCGGGCCCGGCGGGGGTGTTTTTT.